The T cell receptor (beta chain) described here comes from a study of blood T cell repertoires in COVID-19. The overall study: T cells, B-cell-depleted T cells, or PBMCs supplied cDNA or gDNA.

Assay used: immunoSEQ multiplex PCR; TCRdb lists only in-frame clones, some missing. The sample comprises 250,000 or so clones, around 90% of which are singletons, and more than 0.65% rests with the top ten. CDR1 is ENHRY and CDR2 is SYGVKD in the germline V gene. V was shortened by 2 bases and J by 3 bases, with 14 bases between the two germline ends. The CDR3 has 16 amino acids. Sample: peripheral blood. The clonotype originates from a man aged 30 to 39 with COVID-19, enrolled during active disease. The rearrangement links TRBV10-3 to TRBJ1-3; the D gene is possibly TRBD1 (6 bases). In DNA form, the CDR3 reads TGTGCCATCAGTGAGCGGTTGACAGGTTATGGAAACACCATATATTTT. It encodes CAISERLTGYGNTIYF.